Shown below are 21 T cell receptor beta chains from a single sample sequenced in a study of T cells after posttransplantation cyclophosphamide. The table came from immunoSEQ multiplex PCR; TCRdb's copy has only in-frame clones and leaves some out. The sample presents around 34,000 clones, none singletons. The sequencing input was PBMCs. These TCRs come from a woman aged 45 to 65 in good health and a related stem cell transplant donor.

This clone was counted between two and nine times. The chain recombines TRBV7-9 with TRBJ2-5, with 9 bases that match TRBD2. Germline-derived CDR1 and CDR2 are SEHNR and FQNEAQ (reference sequence). With 0 bases clipped from V and 1 base from J, the junction kept 3 bases outside the gene matches. This CDR3 region has 16 residues. CDR3 sequence reads: CASSLAPSGVQETQYF. The CDR3 DNA reads as TGTGCCAGCAGCTTAGCGCCTAGCGGGGTCCAAGAGACCCAGTACTTC.

In this sample, this clone turned up a few times. This chain links TRBV6-5 with TRBJ2-5; D may be TRBD2 (5 bases). The J call is doubtful: the DNA matches TRBJ2-7 better. Per germline, CDR1 MNHEY and CDR2 SVGAGI. The length of the CDR3 is 13 residues. This CDR3 reads CASTASMGYEQYF. The CDR3 DNA reads TGTGCCAGCACAGCTAGCATGGGGTACGAGCAGTACTTC.

This clone was counted ten times or more. The chain uses TRBV6-2 or TRBV6-3 and TRBJ2-7; TRBD2 matches at 8 bases. V shed 7 bases, J shed 0 bases, and the junction held 14 bases outside the gene matches. Germline assignment: CDR1 MNHEY and CDR2 SVGEGT. The CDR3 has 17 amino acids. The CDR3 nucleotides are TGTGCCAGCATGACGCGGACTAGCAGATTTTCCTCCTACGAGCAGTACTTC. It specifies CASMTRTSRFSSYEQYF.

This rearrangement joins TRBV30 to TRBJ1-2; 7 bases are shared with TRBD1. The germline V gene encodes CDR1 GTSNPN and CDR2 SVGIG (reference sequence). The CDR3 runs 13 residues. With V trimmed by 1 base and J by 7 bases, 6 bases remained unmatched. CDR3 sequence reads: CAWSGTGLGGYTF. The DNA of the CDR3 is TGTGCCTGGAGTGGGACAGGACTGGGTGGCTACACCTTC.

J is TRBJ2-1 and V is TRBV7-3; 7 bases are shared with TRBD2. Germline CDR1 reads SGHTA; CDR2 reads FQGTGA. J lost 4 bases, V lost 2 bases, and 5 bases had no gene match. CDR3 size: 15 residues. The CDR3 here is CASSLAGVGYNEQFF. In nucleotides, the CDR3 is TGTGCCAGCAGCTTAGCGGGAGTAGGGTACAATGAGCAGTTCTTC.

This clone was picked up many times. The J gene is TRBJ2-5, the V gene TRBV11-3, with D perhaps matching TRBD1 (6 bases). The germline gives CDR1 SGHNT, CDR2 YENEEA. The CDR3 sequence is 15 residues long. V was trimmed by 5 bases and J by 1 base, leaving 14 bases between them. The CDR3 region is CASSRSGQRQETQYF. CDR3 nucleotides: TGTGCCAGCAGCCGATCCGGACAGCGCCAAGAGACCCAGTACTTC.

This clone was found many times. The J gene is TRBJ2-1, the V gene TRBV5-8; no firm D call. CDR1 SGHTS and CDR2 YDEGEE come from the germline V gene. This CDR3 is built from 14 residues. The ends were cut back, 3 bases at V and 1 base at J, with 8 bases in the middle. The CDR3 DNA reads as TGTGCCAGCAGCTCTGAGCTGTCCTACAATGAGCAGTTCTTC. This sequence encodes CASSSELSYNEQFF.

This clone came up a few times. The chain recombines TRBV28 with TRBJ2-5; 15 nucleotides align to TRBD2. From germline, CDR1 is MDHEN and CDR2 SYDVKM. J lost 4 bases, V lost 7 bases, and 7 bases had no gene match. The CDR3 totals 16 residues. CDR3 sequence: CASNLGLAGGGETQYF. The CDR3 coding sequence is TGTGCCAGCAATCTCGGACTAGCGGGAGGGGGAGAGACCCAGTACTTC.

The chain joins TRBV12-3 or TRBV12-4 to TRBJ2-5; 7 bases agree with TRBD2. The length of the CDR3 is 15 residues. The trim removed 6 bases at V and 3 bases at J, leaving 10 bases unmatched. The CDR3 region has the DNA TGTGCCAGCAGCCCCACGGGGGGAAGGGAAGAGACCCAGTACTTC. Its translation is CASSPTGGREETQYF.

Many counts were recorded for this clone. This rearrangement joins TRBV9 to TRBJ2-1; 7 bases map to TRBD2. Germline V gives CDR1 SGDLS, CDR2 YYNGEE. With V trimmed by 0 bases and J by 7 bases, 7 bases remained unmatched. This CDR3 region has 15 residues. The CDR3 region has the DNA TGTGCCAGCAGCGTAGGGCGGGAGTCAGGAAATGAGCAGTTCTTC. This encodes CASSVGRESGNEQFF.

This clone was counted many times. This CDR3 reads CALRQENSGANVLTF. The CDR3 DNA reads TGTGCATTAAGGCAGGAAAACTCTGGGGCCAACGTCCTGACTTTC. The gene calls are TRBV11-2 and TRBJ2-6; D unresolved. CDR1 SGHAT and CDR2 FQNNGV come from the germline V gene. This CDR3 is built from 15 residues.

Ten or more counts support this clone. The chain carries TRBV27 and TRBJ2-2, with TRBD2 identical over 8 bases. CDR1 MNHEY and CDR2 SMNVEV come from the germline V gene (reference sequence). The CDR3 extends over 16 amino acids. Trimming at V came to 3 bases and at J to 6 bases, leaving 9 bases not matched to a gene. The CDR3 is CASSLGWAGGPGELFF. The CDR3 DNA reads as TGTGCCAGCAGTTTGGGGTGGGCGGGGGGCCCCGGGGAGCTGTTTTTT.

This clone was recorded many times. This rearrangement joins TRBV19 to TRBJ2-1, with 7 positions matching TRBD1. From germline, CDR1 is LNHDA and CDR2 SQIVND (reference sequence). Trimming at V came to 9 bases and at J to 3 bases, leaving 8 bases not matched to a gene. The CDR3 runs to 14 residues. In DNA, the CDR3 is TGTGCCAGCTGTGACAGGGTGGGCTACAATGAGCAGTTCTTC. It codes for CASCDRVGYNEQFF.

This clone was recorded at least ten times. The chain combines TRBV5-1 with TRBJ2-1; D call uncertain. V dropped 0 bases and J dropped 13 bases, with 8 bases sitting between them. The germline V gene encodes CDR1 SGHRS and CDR2 YFSETQ. The CDR3 loop spans 11 amino acids. The CDR3 bases are TGCGCCAGCAGCTTGGAGCTGATCCAGTTCTTC. Amino acid sequence: CASSLELIQFF. The full variable domain, in which reference TRBV5-1 and TRBJ2-1 provide the parts outside the CDR3, is KAGVTQTPRYLIKTRGQQVTLSCSPISGHRSVSWYQQTPGQGLQFLFEYFSETQRNKGNFPGRFSGRQFSNSRSEMNVSTLELGDSALYLCASSLELIQFFGPGTRLTVL.

This clone occurred many times. V usage is TRBV2 and J usage is TRBJ2-6, with TRBD1 identical over 10 bases. This CDR3 region has 17 residues. With V trimmed by 6 bases and J by 0 bases, 5 bases remained unmatched. Germline values: CDR1 SNHLY, CDR2 FYNNEI. The CDR3 DNA reads as TGTGCCAGCAGCAACCGGGACAGGGGCTCTGGGGCCAACGTCCTGACTTTC. Encoded protein: CASSNRDRGSGANVLTF.

This clone was counted many times. V usage is TRBV7-2 and J usage is TRBJ1-2, with 9 bases matching TRBD1. CDR3 length equals 15 residues. Per the germline V gene, CDR1 is SGHTA and CDR2 is FQGNSA. V gave up 6 bases and J gave up 3 bases; unmatched junction bases: 8. CDR3 DNA sequence: TGTGCCAGCAGTAGGGACAGGGAGGTCCACTATGGCTACACCTTC. Its translation is CASSRDREVHYGYTF.

There are many counts of this clone. The rearrangement joins TRBV19 to TRBJ2-3; D uncertain. The CDR3 loop spans 13 amino acids. Germline lookup yields CDR1 LNHDA and CDR2 SQIVND (reference sequence). V lost 6 bases and J lost 2, with 9 bases in between. This CDR3 is CASRQVNTDTQYF. CDR3 in DNA: TGTGCCAGTAGACAAGTAAACACAGATACGCAGTATTTT. Based on the CDR3 plus reference TRBV19 and TRBJ2-3, the full variable domain is DGGITQSPKYLFRKEGQNVTLSCEQNLNHDAMYWYRQDPGQGLRLIYYSQIVNDFQKGDIAEGYSVSREKKESFPLTVTSAQKNPTAFYLCASRQVNTDTQYFGPGTRLTVL.

The sample holds many counts of this clone. V usage is TRBV6-5 and J usage is TRBJ1-2, with D possibly TRBD1 on 6 matching bases. CDR3 size: 16 residues. Per the germline V gene, CDR1 is MNHEY and CDR2 is SVGAGI. Trimming removed 2 bases at V and 8 bases at J, with 21 bases between. CDR3 loop: CASSYGMDSPWQGYTF. The CDR3, as DNA: TGTGCCAGCAGTTACGGTATGGACAGTCCGTGGCAGGGCTACACCTTC.

This clone has at least ten counts. The V and J genes are TRBV10-3 and TRBJ1-1; D is perhaps TRBD1 (5 bases). Trimming removed 5 bases from V and 4 bases from J, with 11 bases in between. This CDR3 comprises 13 residues. Germline assignment: CDR1 ENHRY and CDR2 SYGVKD. CDR3 amino acids: CAISQDIATEAFF. Here the CDR3 DNA reads TGTGCCATCAGTCAGGACATTGCCACTGAAGCTTTCTTT.

In its sample, this clone was seen many times. The chain recombines TRBV18 with TRBJ2-3; no firm D call. The germline CDR1 and CDR2 sequences are KGHSH and LQKENI. Trimming took off 3 bases at V and 0 bases at J, with 7 bases between the two ends. The length of the CDR3 is 14 residues. In DNA, the CDR3 is TGTGCCAGCTCACCCCCTGTCAGCACAGATACGCAGTATTTT. It codes for CASSPPVSTDTQYF. Combining the CDR3 with reference TRBV18 and TRBJ2-3 gives the whole variable domain NAGVMQNPRHLVRRRGQEARLRCSPMKGHSHVYWYRQLPEEGLKFMVYLQKENIIDESGMPKERFSAEFPKEGPSILRIQQVVRGDSAAYFCASSPPVSTDTQYFGPGTRLTVL.

This clone came up many times. J is TRBJ2-7 and V is TRBV25-1; D is undetermined. In germline, CDR1 is MGHDK, CDR2 SYGVNS. Trimming took off 3 bases at V and 2 bases at J, with 2 bases between the two ends. This CDR3 has 11 amino acids. The CDR3 DNA is TGTGCCAGCAGTGACGCCTACGAGCAGTACTTC. As protein: CASSDAYEQYF.